The rows below give T cell receptor beta chains drawn from one sample of a study of OX40 agonist ivuxolimab in advanced cancers. The method was immunoSEQ multiplex PCR; TCRdb's version includes in-frame clones alone and lacks a portion of them. Of about 95,000 clones in the sample, 75% to 90% were seen once. The specimen comprised CD4+ or CD8+ T cells sorted from blood, sampled in a trial of the OX40 agonist ivuxolimab. These receptor sequences come from an adult with an advanced solid tumor such as melanoma, head and neck, liver or kidney cancer. Each CDR3 is given with its conserved first and last residue. A D gene is named only where the DNA matches it firmly. Expanded clones are given a class, and other clones once, few, many or no size at all.

>-|-|TRBJ1-1|TRBV7-2
CASSLEGEAFF
TGTGCCAGCAGCTTAGAAGGCGAAGCTTTCTTT
>-|-|TRBJ2-3|TRBV7-3
CASSAPMTDTQYF
TGTGCCAGCAGCGCCCCAATGACAGATACGCAGTATTTT
>-|-|TRBJ2-6|TRBV5-1
CASSLVRGSGANVLTF
TGCGCCAGCAGCTTGGTCCGGGGATCTGGGGCCAACGTCCTGACTTTC
>TRBD1|-|TRBJ2-7|TRBV25-1
CASSESGQGAQEQYF
TGTGCCAGCAGTGAGTCGGGACAGGGGGCGCAAGAGCAGTACTTC
>TRBD1|-|TRBJ1-6|TRBV5-4
CASSWGQGENSPLHF
TGTGCCAGCAGCTGGGGACAGGGGGAGAATTCACCCCTCCACTTT
>-|few|TRBJ1-4|TRBV4-2
CASSQAGPDNEKLFF
TGTGCCAGCAGCCAGGCGGGACCGGATAATGAAAAACTGTTTTTT
>-|-|TRBJ1-3|TRBV5-6
CASSSRGHISGNTIYF
TGTGCCAGCAGCTCACGAGGGCACATCTCTGGAAACACCATATATTTT
>TRBD1|-|TRBJ1-2|TRBV19
CASSVDRGHHYGYTF
TGTGCCAGTAGTGTAGACAGGGGGCATCACTATGGCTACACCTTC
>TRBD1|-|TRBJ1-1|TRBV5-6
CASSLDRGRSTEAFF
TGTGCCAGCAGCTTGGACAGGGGCCGGAGCACTGAAGCTTTCTTT
>-|few|TRBJ1-3|TRBV19
CASRESAGNTIYF
TGTGCCAGTCGAGAAAGTGCTGGAAACACCATATATTTT
>-|-|TRBJ1-6|TRBV7-2
CASTVRPSPLHF
TGTGCCAGCACAGTCCGGCCCTCACCCCTCCACTTT
>-|-|TRBJ1-2|TRBV4-3
CASSRSTVDYGYTF
TGCGCCAGCAGCCGTTCGACAGTCGACTATGGCTACACCTTC
>-|-|TRBJ1-1|TRBV19
CASSKSIYTEAFF
TGTGCCAGTAGTAAATCGATTTACACTGAAGCTTTCTTT
>TRBD2|-|TRBJ2-7|TRBV5-1
CASSLEGGSYYEQYF
TGCGCCAGCAGCTTGGAGGGCGGGAGTTACTACGAGCAGTACTTC
>TRBD1|-|TRBJ1-1|TRBV10-3
CAISEDRGLSNTEAFF
TGTGCCATCAGTGAGGACAGGGGACTATCGAACACTGAAGCTTTCTTT
>TRBD1|-|TRBJ2-7|TRBV6-1
CASSEGQGPWNGQYF
TGTGCCAGCAGTGAAGGACAGGGGCCTTGGAACGGGCAGTACTTC
>TRBD2|-|TRBJ2-4|TRBV7-8
CASSSSLTSGSDIQYF
TGTGCCAGCAGCTCCTCCCTGACTAGCGGGAGTGACATTCAGTACTTC
>TRBD2|-|TRBJ2-5|TRBV5-4
CASSLGLAGGQETQYF
TGTGCCAGCAGCTTGGGACTAGCGGGGGGTCAAGAGACCCAGTACTTC
>-|-|TRBJ1-6|TRBV28
CASSSANRDSPLHF
TGTGCCAGCAGCTCAGCTAACAGGGATTCACCCCTCCACTTT
>-|-|TRBJ1-3|TRBV5-1
CASSLISGNSGNTIYF
TGCGCCAGCAGCTTGATCTCAGGAAACTCTGGAAACACCATATATTTT
>TRBD1|-|TRBJ1-2|TRBV29-1
CSVGDRVDYGYTF
TGCAGCGTTGGGGACAGGGTAGACTATGGCTACACCTTC
>-|-|TRBJ2-7|TRBV6-5
CASSYAQGPYYEQYF
TGTGCCAGCAGTTACGCTCAGGGGCCGTACTACGAGCAGTACTTC
>-|-|TRBJ1-5|TRBV4-3
CASSQDYTGLGQPQHF
TGCGCCAGCAGCCAAGATTATACAGGGTTAGGTCAGCCCCAGCATTTT
>-|-|TRBJ1-5|TRBV19
CAVAQGRNQPQHF
TGTGCCGTGGCGCAGGGAAGAAATCAGCCCCAGCATTTT
>-|-|TRBJ1-2|TRBV9
CASSALQEAYGYTF
TGTGCCAGCAGCGCCCTCCAAGAAGCTTATGGCTACACCTTC
>-|-|TRBJ1-5|TRBV6-5
CASSRTVNQPQHF
TGTGCCAGCAGCAGGACAGTCAATCAGCCCCAGCATTTT
>-|-|TRBJ2-1|TRBV4-3
CASSQDNLKRSNEQFF
TGCGCCAGCAGCCAAGATAACCTAAAGCGGAGTAATGAGCAGTTCTTC
>TRBD1|-|TRBJ2-2|TRBV18
CASSADRGNTGELFF
TGTGCCAGCTCAGCGGACAGGGGAAACACCGGGGAGCTGTTTTTT
>-|-|TRBJ1-1|TRBV5-1
CASSWDQGITEAFF
TGCGCCAGCAGCTGGGACCAGGGAATCACTGAAGCTTTCTTT
>TRBD2|once|TRBJ2-5|TRBV29-1
CSVVGSGGSVWETQYF
TGCAGCGTTGTAGGTTCTGGCGGGAGTGTATGGGAGACCCAGTACTTC
>-|-|TRBJ2-1|TRBV5-1
CASRYRDSYNEQFF
TGCGCCAGCAGGTATCGGGACTCCTACAATGAGCAGTTCTTC
>-|few|TRBJ2-1|TRBV18
CASSPAGSKQFF
TGTGCCAGCTCACCAGCCGGGAGTAAGCAGTTCTTC
>TRBD1|-|TRBJ2-7|TRBV27
CASSSVGTGAYEQYF
TGTGCCAGCAGTTCCGTCGGGACAGGAGCCTACGAGCAGTACTTC